This entry lists 4 T cell receptor beta chains sequenced from one sample in a study of blood T cell repertoires in COVID-19 (TCRdb year 2020). Libraries were prepared through the immunoSEQ multiplex PCR assay. Held by TCRdb, this immuneACCESS table contains in-frame sequences only and omits some clones. Under half of the omission traces to an unresolved V gene where checked; the cause of the rest is unknown. The sample table records over 70,000 clones; 75% to 95% of these occur just once. The ten largest clones represent roughly 2.3% of the sample. The specimen sequenced was peripheral blood. All receptors come from a human donor with active COVID-19. The donor label of this sample is uncertain.

The V and J genes are TRBV19 and TRBJ1-4; no reliable D call. The CDR3 runs to 15 residues. The germline gives CDR1 LNHDA, CDR2 SQIVND (reference sequence). The V end lost 1 base, the J end lost 3 bases, and 9 bases lay between the germline ends. The CDR3 nucleotides are TGTGCCAGTAGTATAGGGGAGGGCCCTAATGAAAAACTGTTTTTT. This translates into CASSIGEGPNEKLFF.

In its sample, this clone was seen once. The chain couples TRBV7-2 to TRBJ2-1; 9 bases are shared with TRBD2. With V trimmed by 4 bases and J by 8 bases, 15 bases remained unmatched. CDR1 SGHTA and CDR2 FQGNSA come from the germline V gene. This CDR3 is built from 17 residues. DNA of the CDR3: TGTGCCAGCAGCTCACCTGAAAGAGCGGGGGGCAGGGATGAGCAGTTCTTC. This codes for CASSSPERAGGRDEQFF.

V is TRBV5-1 and J is TRBJ2-7; D ambiguous. Trimming shortened V by 1 base and J by 2 bases, and 7 bases separated the two germline ends. The CDR3 runs 13 residues. CDR1 is SGHRS and CDR2 is YFSETQ in the germline V gene. Written as DNA, the CDR3 is TGCGCCAGCAGCTTGATCCCTACCTACGAGCAGTACTTC. This codes for CASSLIPTYEQYF.

The CDR3 sequence: CASSFDGYYEQYF. The CDR3 region has the DNA TGTGCCAGCAGCTTTGACGGGTACTACGAGCAGTACTTC. The rearrangement uses TRBV7-9 and TRBJ2-7, with D hard to call. Germline CDR1 SEHNR, CDR2 FQNEAQ (reference sequence). V was trimmed by 3 bases and J by 3 bases, leaving 9 bases between them. This CDR3 has 13 residues. The whole variable domain, remainder taken from reference TRBV7-9 and TRBJ2-7, is DTGVSQNPRHKITKRGQNVTFRCDPISEHNRLYWYRQTLGQGPEFLTYFQNEAQLEKSRLLSDRFSAERPKGSFSTLEIQRTEQGDSAMYLCASSFDGYYEQYFGPGTRLTVT.